Shown below are 12 T cell receptor beta chains from a single sample sequenced in a study of breast tumors, draining lymph nodes, adjacent tissues. TCRdb ran MiXCR on the multiplex PCR reads and lists one entry per CDR3 protein. The sample holds more than 80,000 distinct CDR3 sequences, approximately 28% seen once. The lymph nodes were axillary draining lymph nodes from breast cancer patients. The sequenced sample consisted of axillary lymph node tissue. These receptors originate from a female donor with breast cancer. Some clones in this sample may be carry-over from other donors' samples.

The table lists this clonotype with many counts. The CDR3 protein is CSVKQGPGNQPQHF. In nucleotides, the CDR3 is TGCAGCGTTAAACAGGGTCCTGGCAATCAGCCCCAGCATTTT. The chain is built from TRBV29-1 and TRBJ1-5, with D perhaps TRBD1 (6 bases). Germline V gene lookup returns CDR1 SQVTM and CDR2 ANQGSEA. The V and J ends lost 5 bases and 2 bases respectively, with 13 bases between them. The CDR3 is 14 amino acids.

This clonotype was seen a single time. The genes are TRBV10-3 and TRBJ2-1; 7 bases are a match to TRBD2. V lost 7 bases to trimming and J lost 9 bases; unmatched junction nucleotides: 12. Germline values: CDR1 ENHRY, CDR2 SYGVKD. This CDR3 spans 14 amino acids. CDR3 in DNA: TGTGCCATCACTGTCGGGAGGCTCCACACTGAGCAGTTCTTC. As protein: CAITVGRLHTEQFF.

This clonotype came up many times. The chain joins TRBV6-4 to TRBJ2-2; D is undetermined. This CDR3 comprises 15 residues. V dropped 5 bases and J dropped 1 base, with 11 bases sitting between them. Germline CDR1 is MRHNA and CDR2 is SNTAGT. CDR3 protein: CASSQDQENTGELFF. The DNA for the CDR3 is TGTGCCAGCAGTCAGGACCAAGAGAACACCGGGGAGCTGTTTTTT.

In this sample, this clonotype turned up many times. This rearrangement joins TRBV7-9 to TRBJ2-5; TRBD1 or TRBD2 may be the D gene (5 bases each). V lost 6 bases and J lost 1, with 9 bases in between. From germline, CDR1 is SEHNR and CDR2 FQNEAQ (reference sequence). The CDR3 is 13 residues long. For the CDR3, the DNA is TGTGCCAGCAGATTGGGGACCCAAGAGACCCAGTACTTC. This translates into CASRLGTQETQYF.

This clonotype was counted ten times or more. This chain links TRBV5-1 with TRBJ2-6; no firm D call. This CDR3 has 13 residues. Germline-derived CDR1 and CDR2 are SGHRS and YFSETQ. V gave up 5 bases and J gave up 0 bases, with 3 bases separating them. The CDR3, as DNA: TGCGCCAGCAGGAACTCTGGGGCCAACGTCCTGACTTTC. This codes for CASRNSGANVLTF.

This clonotype came up many times. The chain couples TRBV19 to TRBJ2-5; D is unresolved. Trimming cost V 3 bases and J 1 base, with 9 bases left between them. The CDR3 is 14 amino acids. Per the germline V gene, CDR1 is LNHDA and CDR2 is SQIVND (reference sequence). In DNA form, the CDR3 reads TGTGCCAGTAGTATGGCCTACCTCCAAGAGACCCAGTACTTC. Residues: CASSMAYLQETQYF.

For this clonotype: The conserved phenylalanine or tryptophan is not found at the CDR3 terminus, so this likely reflects a read error. The DNA is left out, because the CDR3 cannot be placed on it with certainty; the CDR3 is given as TCRdb lists it. This rearrangement joins TRBV6-5 to TRBJ1-6; the D call of TRBD1 is as the table states it, not checked on the DNA. CDR1 is MNHEY, CDR2 SVGAGI, per germline. The CDR3 is 8 residues long, ends included. CDR3 amino acids: CASSPTGL.

This clonotype has a count of ten or more. This chain connects TRBV19 to TRBJ2-2; perhaps TRBD1 as D (6 bases). The V end was cut by 5 bases, the J end by 1 base, with 8 bases between. The CDR3 is made up of 14 amino acids. Per the germline V gene, CDR1 is LNHDA and CDR2 is SQIVND (reference sequence). CDR3 DNA sequence: TGTGCCAGTAGTGGGACACTGAACACCGGGGAGCTGTTTTTT. It encodes CASSGTLNTGELFF.

At least ten counts were recorded for this clonotype. The chain is built from TRBV10-3 and TRBJ2-1; 11 bases match TRBD2. Per the germline V gene, CDR1 is ENHRY and CDR2 is SYGVKD. Trimming at V came to 6 bases and at J to 1 base, leaving 5 bases not matched to a gene. The CDR3 sequence is 16 residues long. The CDR3 bases are TGTGCCATCAGAGGACTAGCGGGCAGATCCTACAATGAGCAGTTCTTC. It is translated as CAIRGLAGRSYNEQFF.

This clonotype was observed many times. The chain couples TRBV19 to TRBJ2-2, with a weak D call TRBD2 (6 bases). This CDR3 contains 16 residues. Trimming took 3 bases from V and 0 from J, leaving 11 bases between them. Germline V lookup: CDR1 LNHDA, CDR2 SQIVND (reference sequence). Here the CDR3 DNA reads TGTGCCAGTAGTATTCGTCGGGGGACGAACACCGGGGAGCTGTTTTTT. This codes for CASSIRRGTNTGELFF.

This clonotype was detected many times. This chain connects TRBV7-9 to TRBJ2-5; a possible D gene is TRBD1 (5 bases). Trimming took 6 bases from V and 1 from J, leaving 12 bases between them. The CDR3 is 14 residues long. The germline CDR1 and CDR2 sequences are SEHNR and FQNEAQ (reference sequence). CDR3: CASRTTEVQETQYF. The CDR3 DNA follows: TGTGCCAGCAGAACGACAGAAGTCCAAGAGACCCAGTACTTC.

This clonotype showed up many times. This chain uses TRBV7-6 with TRBJ1-6; the D gene is possibly TRBD1 (6 bases). CDR1 is SGHVS, CDR2 FNYEAQ, per germline. The CDR3 runs 12 residues. The V and J ends lost 11 bases and 5 bases respectively, with 10 bases between them. CDR3 region: CARPGDNSPLHF. DNA of the CDR3: TGTGCCCGACCAGGGGATAATTCACCCCTCCACTTT.